In its sample, the clone carrying this T cell receptor (beta chain) was seen many times. Its antigen is unknown. In TCRdb, the 5' RACE reads were re-called with MiXCR into one record per CDR3 protein. The profile covers 40,000 to 45,000 distinct CDR3 sequences, with about an eighth appearing a single time and 55% to 70% taken by the ten largest. The CDR3 has 15 residues. V gave up 2 bases and J gave up 2 bases, with 12 bases separating them. Germline V gene lookup returns CDR1 SGHRS and CDR2 YFSETQ. This sample was taken from a study of spatial heterogeneity in lung cancer. Whole-study results and caveats: TCRs found ubiquitously expanded in tumor appeared in blood more at resection than at follow-up.

This sample's time point: sample taken at primary tumor resection. Material for sequencing was whole RNA from tumor, nontumor lung or frozen PBMC, left unsorted. The sequencing used PBMCs, collected at surgery. The receptor comes from a male donor with early-stage non-small cell lung cancer. The J gene is TRBJ2-3, the V gene TRBV5-1, with D perhaps given as TRBD1 or TRBD2 (5 bases each). CDR3 residues: CASSFWGINTDTQYF. The CDR3 DNA reads TGCGCCAGCAGCTTCTGGGGGATAAACACAGATACGCAGTATTTT.